This T cell receptor beta chain is drawn from a study of graft-versus-host responses after intestinal transplantation. Study context: Transplant types were multivisceral, liver-intestinal, or isolated intestinal. Uniformly, recipients were administered anti-thymocyte globulin induction with subsequent tacrolimus and steroids for approximately 3 years.

Regarding this clone: What it recognizes is unknown.

Repertoires were generated with immunoSEQ multiplex PCR, while TCRdb's copy carries only in-frame clones and drops some. The sample has over 20,000 clones, 85% to 95% seen once. Findings and caveats of the study: Recipient marrow harbored GvH clones, some of which surfaced first in ileum or blood.

Germline CDR1 reads SNHLY; CDR2 reads FYNNEI. After removal of 6 bases from V and 7 bases from J, the junction contained 5 bases not matched to a gene. The CDR3 runs to 13 residues. The chain carries TRBV2 and TRBJ2-1; 8 bases are a match to TRBD1. Specimen: PBMCs, collected around 37 weeks after intestinal transplant. This sequence was found in a human patient who received an intestinal transplant, so some T cells may come from the graft donor. For the CDR3, the DNA is TGTGCCAGCAGCACAAACAGGGGGAATGAGCAGTTCTTC. Residues: CASSTNRGNEQFF.